This section outlines one TCR beta chain sequence together with its context. This clone was counted a few times. The specificity of this receptor is unknown. The sample holds no much larger clone one base away, and base qualities are not on file. Here V drops 5 bases and J drops 12 bases, and the junction holds 13 bases not matched to any gene. The CDR3 covers 15 residues, taking in both the cysteine and the phenylalanine. Only the CDR3 region is kept as DNA, spanning 45 bases read in frame from base 1. CDR1 and CDR2 are read off the germline V gene as SGHDN and FVKESK. Enrolling through a virtual design, the prospective study's participants ranged in age from roughly 18 to 95 years and lived across 24 United States geographic areas. Cohort assignment in the prospective study relied on participant-reported clinical history from a screening survey and a study questionnaire. Each participant in the prospective study had whole blood, serum and a nasopharyngeal or oropharyngeal swab collected by mobile phlebotomists. Prospective study participants could optionally give additional blood draws and questionnaires over a roughly two-month period. Before DNA extraction, prospective study blood samples were shipped either frozen or at room temperature.

This entry is derived from a study of blood T cell repertoires in COVID-19 (TCRdb year 2020). With respect to the entire study: Samples covering the acute and convalescent phases of COVID-19 were provided by collaborators in the United States, Italy and Spain. The prospective study material was composed of cDNA or gDNA derived from T cells, B-cell-depleted T cells, or PBMCs. Subjects who had been exposed to COVID-19, were actively infected with it, or had recovered from it provided the deeply sampled blood TCRbeta repertoires that made up the dataset. The repertoires were released in a freely available public database meant as a resource for research on the immune response to SARS-CoV-2. The samples were drawn from two sources: the first 160 participants of the ongoing ImmuneRACE study, and 1,254 subjects contributed by 6 global collaborators. The sample metadata nearly always contained a de-identified subject ID, COVID-19 status, age in years and sex. Where available, HLA class I and class II types were obtained from metadata supplied by the sample provider rather than from assay-based typing. On the study overall, not on this receptor specifically: Clinical and demographic metadata were provided uncurated, with the amount varying by source and participant.

TCRbeta CDR3 regions were amplified from genomic DNA by means of the immunoSEQ Assay, a bias-controlled multiplex PCR. From the authors' description of their analysis: The number of nucleated cells in each sample was estimated by amplification of reference gene primers within the assay. To quantify the absolute abundance of each unique TCRbeta CDR3 rearrangement, sequence reads were collapsed and filtered. For each sample, productive Simpson clonality was calculated as the square root of Simpson's diversity index over productive rearrangements. TCRdb took over this immuneACCESS table, retaining in-frame rearrangements with V and J assigned. Such tables are incomplete; in checked studies, under half of the missing clones stem from an unresolved V gene, and the remainder is unexplained. The V and J calls and clone size are taken from that table; D and trimming were inferred from the DNA. Here the sample has fewer than 350,000 clones; around 90% occur a single time. The ten largest clonotypes hold roughly 1.6% of the sample.

Recombination linked TRBV14 to TRBJ2-1, with TRBD2 matching 10 junction bases. Sequences were obtained from PBMCs or T cells enriched from blood (not recorded which). The clonotype was recovered from a woman aged 18-29 years with acute COVID-19. The CDR3 loop reads CASSSSAGTSVRQFF. The nucleotides read TGTGCCAGCAGCTCCTCAGCCGGGACTAGCGTCCGGCAGTTCTTC.